This T cell receptor beta chain appears in the sequencing data of a study of T cell responses to AZD1222 COVID-19 vaccine. Regarding this clone: Antigen specificity is unknown.

The junction had 11 bases not matched to a gene; V was cut back by 7 bases and J by 6 bases. The CDR3 consists of 15 residues. Germline V CDR1 and CDR2: MNHEY, SVGAGI. Data came from immunoSEQ multiplex PCR; TCRdb stores just in-frame clones and leaves some out. Of 150,000 to 200,000 clones detected, around 88% appear once; the ten largest clones hold 11%. Notes on the study in general: The CD4 TCRs associated with vaccination extended across spike and predominated at 160-218 and 743-854. Spike-specific TCR breadth and depth rose after two AZD1222 doses.

The J gene is TRBJ2-2, the V gene TRBV6-5; 7 nucleotides line up with TRBD1. The clonotype originates from an adult who received the AZD1222 COVID-19 vaccine. Sequenced here: peripheral blood, sampled 28 days after the second AZD1222 dose. CDR3 DNA sequence: TGTGCCAGCACCCTCCGGGACAGTACCGCCGGGGAGCTGTTTTTT. Translated: CASTLRDSTAGELFF.